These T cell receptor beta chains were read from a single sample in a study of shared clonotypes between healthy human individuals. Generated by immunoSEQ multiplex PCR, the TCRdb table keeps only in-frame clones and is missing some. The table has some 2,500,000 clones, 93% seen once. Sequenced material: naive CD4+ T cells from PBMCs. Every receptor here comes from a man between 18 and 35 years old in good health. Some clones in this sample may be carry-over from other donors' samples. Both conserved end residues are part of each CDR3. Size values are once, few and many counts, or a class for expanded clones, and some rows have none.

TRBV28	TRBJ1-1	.	CASSLVPYPETNTEAFF
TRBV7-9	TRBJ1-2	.	CASSLAGRDWGYTF
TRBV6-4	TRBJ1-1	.	CASSDSGGAGTEAFF
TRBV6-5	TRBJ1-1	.	CASSYEHTNTEAFF
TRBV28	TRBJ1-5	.	CASTLNRVDLHF
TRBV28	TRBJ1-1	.	CASKGTANTEAFF
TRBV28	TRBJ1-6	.	CASSPRGTGDGSPLHF
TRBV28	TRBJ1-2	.	CASSLQGPNYGYTF
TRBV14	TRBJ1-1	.	CASSPLRVGHTEAFF
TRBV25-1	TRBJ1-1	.	CASSDPGRGDTEAFF
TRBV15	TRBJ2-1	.	CATSRVKGRGGSYNEQFF
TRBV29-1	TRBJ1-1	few	CSAYRGNTEAFF
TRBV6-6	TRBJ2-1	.	CASSSLAGAGNEQFF
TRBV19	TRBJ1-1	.	CASKPGVLMNTEAFF
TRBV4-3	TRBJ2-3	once	CASSQAAGLAAYTDTQYF
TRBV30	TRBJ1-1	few	CAWSGTNEAFF
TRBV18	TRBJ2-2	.	CASSYTGIQNTGELFF
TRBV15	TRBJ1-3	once	CATREGRGGNTIYF
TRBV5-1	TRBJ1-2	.	CASSLVAGEVGYGYTF
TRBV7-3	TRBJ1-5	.	CASSQSNQPQHF
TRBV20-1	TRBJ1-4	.	CSARQGRKLFF
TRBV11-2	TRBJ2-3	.	CASSFGQGTTDTQYF
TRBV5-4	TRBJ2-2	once	CASSLGGRGTGELFF
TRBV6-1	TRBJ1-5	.	CASSEGGYQQPQHF
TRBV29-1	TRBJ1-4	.	CSAWNAGTAEKLFF
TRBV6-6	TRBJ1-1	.	CASSYMGTIEAFF
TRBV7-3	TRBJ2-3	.	CASSVAGDGTDTQYF
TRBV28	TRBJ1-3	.	CASNRGALSSGNTIYF
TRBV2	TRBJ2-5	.	CAASWDRGQETQYF
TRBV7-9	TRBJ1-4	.	CASSPQWGMGQSNEKLFF
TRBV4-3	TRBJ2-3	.	CASSQEFHGGTDTQYF
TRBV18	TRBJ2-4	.	CASSQGLLNIQYF
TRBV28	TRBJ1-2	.	CASSLSKHGYTF
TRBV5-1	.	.	CASSLATADYEQYF
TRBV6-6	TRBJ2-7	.	CASSHGDRSSYEQYF
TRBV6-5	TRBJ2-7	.	CASSSYRTYSYEQYF
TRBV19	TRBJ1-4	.	CASRPWSGNNEKLFF
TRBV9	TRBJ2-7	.	CASSVALGGLAYEQYF
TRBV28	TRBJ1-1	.	CASSPPRRNTEAFF
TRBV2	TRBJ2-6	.	CASSLGAGANVLTF
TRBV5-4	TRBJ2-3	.	CASSQKAAGSTDTQYF
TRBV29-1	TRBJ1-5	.	CSVRSRGSNQPQHF
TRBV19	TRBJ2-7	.	CASSKGQDYEQYF
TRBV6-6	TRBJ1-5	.	CASSPSNQPQHF
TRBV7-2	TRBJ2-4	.	CASSFYNWAIQYF
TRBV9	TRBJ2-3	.	CASSTWTSITDTQYF
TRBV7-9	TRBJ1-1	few	CASSSQANTEAFF
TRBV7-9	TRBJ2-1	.	CASSPPGQVSYNEQFF
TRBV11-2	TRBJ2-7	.	CASSPGLAASYEQYF
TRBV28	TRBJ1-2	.	CASSPQGRVGGYTF
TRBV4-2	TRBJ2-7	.	CASSQDRGAYEQYF
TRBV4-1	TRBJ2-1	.	CASSQGPSGSNEQFF